The 10 T cell receptor beta chains listed next were all sequenced from one sample in a study of blood T cell repertoires in COVID-19. Sequencing was performed with immunoSEQ multiplex PCR; in TCRdb, only in-frame clones are kept and a portion is missing. The repertoire includes about 250,000 clones, approximately 89% of them detected once, and 1.5% to 2% sits in the top ten. What was sequenced was peripheral blood. These receptors originate from a woman aged 55-70 years who had recovered from COVID-19.

CDR3 nucleotides: TGTGCCAGCAGCTTAGTGGCAGGGGGCACCGGGGAGCTGTTTTTT. This codes for CASSLVAGGTGELFF. This chain links TRBV7-9 with TRBJ2-2, with 7 bases aligning to TRBD1. Per germline, CDR1 SEHNR and CDR2 FQNEAQ (reference sequence). The CDR3 totals 15 residues. Trimming at V came to 1 base and at J to 4 bases, leaving 3 bases not matched to a gene.

A single count supports this clone. J is TRBJ1-2 and V is TRBV27, with 7 positions matching TRBD1. The germline V gene encodes CDR1 MNHEY and CDR2 SMNVEV (reference sequence). The junction had 7 bases not matched to a gene; V was cut back by 8 bases and J by 4 bases. The CDR3 runs 13 residues. DNA of the CDR3: TGTGCCAGCCACAGGGGTCCCTCCTATGGCTACACCTTC. Its translation is CASHRGPSYGYTF.

The J gene is TRBJ1-2, the V gene TRBV6-2 or TRBV6-3, with D possibly TRBD1 on 6 matching bases. V dropped 2 bases and J dropped 7 bases, with 20 bases sitting between them. There are 16 residues in the CDR3. CDR1 and CDR2 (germline): MNHEY, SVGEGT. CDR3 residues: CASSYGQLGSIGGYTF. The CDR3 DNA is TGTGCCAGCAGTTACGGACAGCTTGGGTCGATCGGTGGCTACACCTTC.

V and J are TRBV5-5 and TRBJ2-1, with D perhaps TRBD2 (5 bases). Trimming stripped 2 bases from V and 12 bases from J, with 15 bases between. The length of the CDR3 is 13 residues. Germline-derived CDR1 and CDR2 are SGHKS and YYEKEE (reference sequence). The CDR3 DNA reads as TGTGCCAGCAGCTTCGAGACCTCTCGGGGGCAGTTCTTC. Its protein is CASSFETSRGQFF.

The chain carries TRBV6-1 and TRBJ2-7; D remains ambiguous. V was trimmed by 2 bases and J by 3 bases, leaving 8 bases between them. Germline CDR1 and CDR2: MNHNS and SASEGT. The CDR3 spans 13 residues. CDR3 sequence: CASSEPQFYEQYF. The CDR3 region has the DNA TGTGCCAGCAGTGAACCCCAGTTCTACGAGCAGTACTTC.

This chain uses TRBV12-5 with TRBJ2-5; 9 bases are shared with TRBD1. This CDR3 has 14 residues. J gave up 6 bases and V 3 bases, and 5 bases lay outside the gene matches. Germline V gene data show CDR1 as LGHNT and CDR2 as FRNRAP. The CDR3 coding sequence is TGTGCTAGTGGTTTCCGGGACAGGGCTAAGACCCAGTACTTC. Translating gives CASGFRDRAKTQYF.

This clone was seen once. CDR3 DNA sequence: TGTGCCAGCAGCCGGGACACGAACACTGAAGCTTTCTTT. The encoded protein is CASSRDTNTEAFF. This chain links TRBV5-8 with TRBJ1-1; weak D call: TRBD1 (6 bases). Germline V gene sequence: CDR1 SGHTS, CDR2 YDEGEE. Trimming removed 4 bases from V and 1 base from J, with 8 bases in between. This CDR3 is 13 amino acids long.

For the CDR3, the DNA is TGTGCCAGTACCATACAGTCTCCTGGAAACACCATATATTTT. Translated, it gives CASTIQSPGNTIYF. The chain employs TRBV19 and TRBJ1-3, with unresolved D. Trimming pared 7 bases from V and 2 bases from J, leaving 12 bases between. Germline values: CDR1 LNHDA, CDR2 SQIVND (reference sequence). The CDR3 loop spans 14 amino acids.

This chain links TRBV27 with TRBJ2-6; 11 bases are a match to TRBD1. The CDR3 runs 19 residues. With V trimmed by 4 bases and J by 1 base, 9 bases remained unmatched. Germline V lookup: CDR1 MNHEY, CDR2 SMNVEV (reference sequence). In nucleotides, the CDR3 is TGTGCCAGCAGTTCCCACCGGGACAGGGGGAGGTCTGGGGCCAACGTCCTGACTTTC. Amino acids: CASSSHRDRGRSGANVLTF.

This chain joins TRBV3-1 (or the pseudogene TRBV3-2) and TRBJ1-2; 8 nucleotides align to TRBD1. Germline-derived CDR1 and CDR2 are LGHDT and YNNKEL (reference sequence). Trimming cost V 4 bases and J 6 bases; bases outside gene matches: 4. There are 13 residues in the CDR3. CDR3 DNA: TGTGCCAGCAGCCCCGGGACAGGAGATGGCTACACCTTC. It codes for CASSPGTGDGYTF.